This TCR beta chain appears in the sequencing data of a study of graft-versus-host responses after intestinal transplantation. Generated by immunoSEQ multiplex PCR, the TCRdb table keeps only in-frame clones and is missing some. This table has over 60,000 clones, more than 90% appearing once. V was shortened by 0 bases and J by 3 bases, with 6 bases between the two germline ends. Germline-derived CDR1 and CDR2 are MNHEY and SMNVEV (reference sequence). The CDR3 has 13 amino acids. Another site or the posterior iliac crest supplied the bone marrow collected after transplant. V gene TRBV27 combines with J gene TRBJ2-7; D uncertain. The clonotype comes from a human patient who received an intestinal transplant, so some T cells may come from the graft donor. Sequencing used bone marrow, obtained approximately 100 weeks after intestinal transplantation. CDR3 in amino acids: CASSLSADYEQYF. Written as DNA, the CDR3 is TGTGCCAGCAGTTTATCGGCCGACTACGAGCAGTACTTC.